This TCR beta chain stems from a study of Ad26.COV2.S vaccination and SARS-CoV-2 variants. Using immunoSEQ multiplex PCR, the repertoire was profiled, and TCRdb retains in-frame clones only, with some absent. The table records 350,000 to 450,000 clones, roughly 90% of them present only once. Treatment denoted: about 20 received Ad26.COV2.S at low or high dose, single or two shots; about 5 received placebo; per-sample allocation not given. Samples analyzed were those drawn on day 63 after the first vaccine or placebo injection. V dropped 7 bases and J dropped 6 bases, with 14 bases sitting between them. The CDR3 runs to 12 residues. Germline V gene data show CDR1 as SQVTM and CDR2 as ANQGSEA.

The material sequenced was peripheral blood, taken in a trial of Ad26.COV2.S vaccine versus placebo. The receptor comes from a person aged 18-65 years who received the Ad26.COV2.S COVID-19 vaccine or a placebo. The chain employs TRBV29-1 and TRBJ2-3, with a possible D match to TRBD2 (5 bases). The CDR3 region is CSAPEGGDTQYF. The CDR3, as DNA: TGCAGCGCCCCTGAGGGTGGGGATACGCAGTATTTT.